This T cell receptor beta chain came from a study of shared clonotypes between healthy human individuals. How the authors handled the data: ImmunoSEQ yielded junction-only sequences lacking quality scores, so filtering differed. Repertoires were generated with immunoSEQ multiplex PCR, while TCRdb's copy carries only in-frame clones and drops some. V and J calls plus clone size are reproduced from that table; the DNA served to infer D and trimming. Here the sample spans approximately 2.1 million clones, 85% to 95% being singletons. The germline gives CDR1 SGDLS, CDR2 YYNGEE. This CDR3 comprises 15 residues. V shed 2 bases, J shed 8 bases, and the junction held 8 bases outside the gene matches.

The TCR was taken from a man younger than 35 in good health. Some clones in this sample may be carry-over from other donors' samples. The V gene is TRBV9, the J gene TRBJ2-3; 10 bases are a match to TRBD2. Sequences were obtained from naive CD4+ T cells from PBMCs. Subset noted: CD45RA+ positively selected. The CDR3 sequence: CASSVVGAGGGTQYF. CDR3 sequence (DNA): TGTGCCAGCAGCGTGGTCGGAGCGGGAGGGGGTACGCAGTATTTT.